One and the same sample provided the 2 T cell receptor beta chains below, sequenced in a study of blood T cell repertoires in COVID-19. Assay: immunoSEQ multiplex PCR; the TCRdb copy retains only in-frame clones and omits some. The sample holds 55,000 to 70,000 clones, 91% seen once. The sequenced sample consisted of peripheral blood. Every receptor here comes from a man between 60 and 70 years old with acute or convalescent COVID-19.

The gene calls are TRBV19 and TRBJ1-2; D unclear. Germline V gives CDR1 LNHDA, CDR2 SQIVND (reference sequence). The CDR3 loop spans 11 amino acids. V shed 3 bases and J shed 8 bases, with 7 bases lying between them. The chain's CDR3 is CASSMRLGYTF. The DNA of the CDR3 is TGTGCCAGTAGTATGCGTTTGGGCTACACCTTC.

The chain employs TRBV21-1 and TRBJ1-3; no DNA check was done on the table's D call, TRBD1. TRBV21-1 is described as a pseudogene. There are 16 residues in the CDR3. DNA of the CDR3: TGTGCCAGCAGCGACCGACGAACAGGGGCTGGAAACACCATATATTTT. This sequence encodes CASSDRRTGAGNTIYF.